This passage covers 28 T cell receptor beta chains from one sample sequenced in a study of T cell responses to AZD1222 COVID-19 vaccine. Data came from immunoSEQ multiplex PCR; TCRdb stores just in-frame clones and leaves some out. Among under 200,000 clones listed, approximately 94% were seen once. Source: peripheral blood, taken on day 0 of AZD1222 vaccination. The origin of the receptors is an adult in good health.

V gene TRBV7-8 combines with J gene TRBJ1-4; D remains ambiguous. CDR3 length equals 12 residues. Germline V CDR1 and CDR2: SGHVS, FQNEAQ. Trimming took 1 base from V and 7 from J, leaving 4 bases between them. The chain's CDR3 is CASSLGVEKLFF. The DNA for the CDR3 is TGTGCCAGCAGCTTAGGGGTTGAAAAACTGTTTTTT.

This clone was recorded only once. DNA for the CDR3: TGTGCCACCAGCAGACCCTCAGGGGGAGGCAATCAGCCCCAGCATTTT. Its protein is CATSRPSGGGNQPQHF. The chain employs TRBV15 and TRBJ1-5; 7 nucleotides align to TRBD1. J gave up 2 bases and V 2 bases, and 6 bases lay outside the gene matches. The CDR3 totals 16 residues. The germline V gene encodes CDR1 LNHNV and CDR2 YYDKDF (reference sequence).

The V and J genes are TRBV28 and TRBJ1-1, with D hard to call. V lost 6 bases and J 3 bases, leaving 20 bases between the germline ends. Per the germline V gene, CDR1 is MDHEN and CDR2 is SYDVKM. This CDR3 is 16 amino acids long. CDR3 sequence (DNA): TGTGCCAGCAGCCCCGGAGCCGGTTTCTTGGACACTGAAGCTTTCTTT. Its protein is CASSPGAGFLDTEAFF.

The chain couples TRBV30 to TRBJ1-5; tentative D call: TRBD1 (5 bases). The CDR3 totals 12 residues. The germline V gene has CDR1 GTSNPN and CDR2 SVGIG (reference sequence). Trimming pared 4 bases from V and 2 bases from J, leaving 6 bases between. This CDR3 is CAWTTGNQPQHF. In nucleotides, the CDR3 is TGTGCCTGGACGACAGGCAATCAGCCCCAGCATTTT.

The chain uses TRBV6-1 and TRBJ1-5; D possibly corresponds to TRBD1 (6 bases). Germline V lookup: CDR1 MNHNS, CDR2 SASEGT. V was shortened by 3 bases and J by 10 bases, with 16 bases between the two germline ends. The CDR3 has 14 amino acids. CDR3 coding DNA: TGTGCCAGCAGTGACAGGACAGCGGACGGCCCCCAGCATTTT. It translates to CASSDRTADGPQHF.

This sequence joins TRBV12-3 or TRBV12-4 and TRBJ1-2, with no clear D. V lost 7 bases, J lost 8 bases, and 17 bases lay in between. The CDR3 is made up of 13 amino acids. The CDR3 is CASTPGRGGGYTF. The DNA of the CDR3 is TGTGCCAGCACACCAGGCCGAGGCGGGGGCTACACCTTC.

V is TRBV2 and J is TRBJ2-6, with no clear D. Germline V CDR1 and CDR2: SNHLY, FYNNEI. The CDR3 runs 13 residues. Trimming cost V 7 bases and J 1 base, with 5 bases left between them. As DNA, the CDR3 is TGTGCCAGCATCGCATCTGGGGCCAACGTCCTGACTTTC. Residues: CASIASGANVLTF. The complete variable domain, with remaining parts taken from reference TRBV2 and TRBJ2-6, reads EPEVTQTPSHQVTQMGQEVILRCVPISNHLYFYWYRQILGQKVEFLVSFYNNEISEKSEIFDDQFSVERPDGSNFTLKIRSTKLEDSAMYFCASIASGANVLTFGAGSRLTVL.

This sequence joins TRBV19 and TRBJ1-1; D is uncertain. Trimming shortened V by 2 bases and J by 3 bases, and 4 bases separated the two germline ends. Germline CDR1 LNHDA, CDR2 SQIVND (reference sequence). The length of the CDR3 is 12 residues. The CDR3: CASSIPDTEAFF. Here the CDR3 DNA reads TGTGCCAGTAGTATACCGGACACTGAAGCTTTCTTT.

J is TRBJ2-3 and V is TRBV12-3 or TRBV12-4, with D uncertain. CDR3 length: 12 residues. With 2 bases removed from V and 6 bases from J, the gap between germline ends came to 6 bases. CDR3 in amino acids: CASSLNGDTQYF. The CDR3 nucleotides are TGTGCCAGCAGTTTAAACGGGGATACGCAGTATTTT.

The chain employs TRBV10-2 and TRBJ1-2; TRBD1 agrees at 7 bases. In germline, CDR1 is WSHSY, CDR2 SAAADI. There are 13 residues in the CDR3. V trimming: 8 bases; J trimming: 4 bases; junction bases outside the gene matches: 7. CDR3 in DNA: TGCGCCAGCGGAACAGGGGCCTCCTATGGCTACACCTTC. Its protein product is CASGTGASYGYTF.

The chain combines TRBV18 with TRBJ1-2; D is uncertain. This CDR3 contains 17 residues. Germline-derived CDR1 and CDR2 are KGHSH and LQKENI. Trimming pared 2 bases from V and 2 bases from J, leaving 18 bases between. Written as DNA, the CDR3 is TGTGCCAGCTCACCATTCCGAGTTAGGGCGAGAAACTATGGCTACACCTTC. Translation gives CASSPFRVRARNYGYTF.

V gene TRBV7-2 combines with J gene TRBJ2-5; possibly TRBD2 for D (5 bases). This CDR3 is built from 15 residues. The V gene lost 5 bases and the J gene lost 2 bases, with 15 bases spanning the gap. Germline V lookup: CDR1 SGHTA, CDR2 FQGNSA. The DNA for the CDR3 is TGTGCCAGCAGCCCAACGTCGGGAACTCAAGAGACCCAGTACTTC. It codes for CASSPTSGTQETQYF.

V and J are TRBV18 and TRBJ1-1; D might be TRBD1 (5 bases). V shed 8 bases and J shed 1 base, with 14 bases lying between them. Looked up from germline, CDR1 is KGHSH and CDR2 is LQKENI. The CDR3 loop spans 14 amino acids. The DNA for the CDR3 is TGTGCCAGCACCGCGGGGGTAGGGAACACTGAAGCTTTCTTT. It codes for CASTAGVGNTEAFF.

The chain recombines TRBV4-1 with TRBJ2-2; no definite D call. Germline lookup yields CDR1 MGHRA and CDR2 YSYEKL. With 1 base removed from V and 4 bases from J, the gap between germline ends came to 4 bases. The CDR3 consists of 13 residues. CDR3 DNA sequence: TGCGCCAGCAGCCAAGTACGCACCGGGGAGCTGTTTTTT. Translation gives CASSQVRTGELFF.

This sequence joins TRBV27 and TRBJ2-3; 10 nucleotides match TRBD2. The CDR3 is 16 residues long. The trim removed 4 bases at V and 2 bases at J, leaving 6 bases unmatched. Germline CDR1 and CDR2: MNHEY and SMNVEV (reference sequence). DNA of the CDR3: TGTGCCAGCAGTTCCCGACTAGCGGGTAACACAGATACGCAGTATTTT. This sequence encodes CASSSRLAGNTDTQYF.

The CDR3 DNA reads TGTGCCAGTAGCCCCTCGGCTGGTGGGGGAGACTATGGCTACACCTTC. Translated, it gives CASSPSAGGGDYGYTF. This chain joins TRBV19 and TRBJ1-2, with a tentative D call TRBD1 (5 bases). CDR3 length: 16 residues. V was clipped by 6 bases and J by 3 bases, with 20 bases between them. CDR1 is LNHDA, CDR2 SQIVND, per germline (reference sequence).

The chain carries TRBV28 and TRBJ1-4; D not certain. The V end was cut by 5 bases, the J end by 8 bases, with 18 bases between. This CDR3 region has 15 residues. Germline V CDR1 and CDR2: MDHEN, SYDVKM. CDR3 residues: CASSPDPGRREKLFF. The CDR3 bases are TGTGCCAGCAGTCCCGATCCGGGCCGGCGGGAAAAACTGTTTTTT.

This sequence joins TRBV29-1 and TRBJ1-2; 7 bases map to TRBD1. The V and J ends lost 6 bases and 4 bases, in that order; junction bases with no gene match: 11. The CDR3 length is 14 residues. The germline CDR1 and CDR2 sequences are SQVTM and ANQGSEA. The CDR3, as DNA: TGCAGCGTCGGACCGCGACAGGGCACCTATGGCTACACCTTC. This sequence encodes CSVGPRQGTYGYTF.

This rearrangement joins TRBV5-5 to TRBJ1-5; D gene unclear. Germline assignment: CDR1 SGHKS and CDR2 YYEKEE (reference sequence). This CDR3 is 14 amino acids long. V lost 0 bases, J lost 4 bases, and 8 bases lay in between. Here the CDR3 DNA reads TGTGCCAGCAGCTTGGGCAGCTTTAATCAGCCCCAGCATTTT. Its protein is CASSLGSFNQPQHF.

V gene TRBV2 combines with J gene TRBJ1-1; tentative D call: TRBD1 (5 bases). CDR3 length equals 14 residues. Trimming removed 1 base from V and 1 base from J, with 7 bases in between. From germline, CDR1 is SNHLY and CDR2 FYNNEI. The CDR3, as DNA: TGTGCCAGCAGTGAAGACGGGGCGAACACTGAAGCTTTCTTT. Protein sequence: CASSEDGANTEAFF. The complete variable domain, with remaining parts taken from reference TRBV2 and TRBJ1-1, reads EPEVTQTPSHQVTQMGQEVILRCVPISNHLYFYWYRQILGQKVEFLVSFYNNEISEKSEIFDDQFSVERPDGSNFTLKIRSTKLEDSAMYFCASSEDGANTEAFFGQGTRLTVV.

The chain carries TRBV9 and TRBJ1-1; D is undetermined. V gave up 0 bases and J gave up 1 base, with 7 bases separating them. Per germline, CDR1 SGDLS and CDR2 YYNGEE. The CDR3 contains 14 residues. The CDR3 region is CASSVGMENTEAFF. In DNA, the CDR3 is TGTGCCAGCAGCGTAGGCATGGAGAACACTGAAGCTTTCTTT.

This clone showed up just once. V gene TRBV24-1 combines with J gene TRBJ2-2, with 8 positions matching TRBD1. The CDR3 length is 20 residues. V dropped 1 base and J dropped 1; count of bases not matched to a gene: 13. Germline V gene sequence: CDR1 KGHDR, CDR2 SFDVKD. The CDR3 DNA sequence: TGTGCCACCAGTGATTTAGGGGGGACAGGACATCTACTGAACACCGGGGAGCTGTTTTTT. Translating gives CATSDLGGTGHLLNTGELFF.

The chain carries TRBV10-3 and TRBJ2-1; D is undetermined. The CDR3 runs to 11 residues. Trimming shortened V by 4 bases and J by 5 bases, and 3 bases separated the two germline ends. Germline loops: CDR1 ENHRY, CDR2 SYGVKD. This CDR3 is CAISGDNEQFF. Written as DNA, the CDR3 is TGTGCCATCAGTGGTGACAATGAGCAGTTCTTC.

V and J are TRBV2 and TRBJ1-5, with no clear D. Germline CDR1 and CDR2: SNHLY and FYNNEI. This CDR3 comprises 15 residues. Trimming stripped 6 bases from V and 2 bases from J, with 14 bases between. The CDR3, as DNA: TGTGCCAGCAGGGGCCGGGAGGGTGGCAATCAGCCCCAGCATTTT. This sequence encodes CASRGREGGNQPQHF.

The chain is built from TRBV30 and TRBJ2-6; a weak D match, TRBD2 (5 bases). The CDR3 spans 12 residues. CDR1 and CDR2 (germline): GTSNPN, SVGIG (reference sequence). V was trimmed by 8 bases and J by 1 base, leaving 6 bases between them. The CDR3 loop is CAGGSGANVLTF. DNA for the CDR3: TGTGCCGGAGGATCTGGGGCCAACGTCCTGACTTTC.

The rearrangement links TRBV15 to TRBJ2-3, with unresolved D. CDR3 length equals 15 residues. Looked up from germline, CDR1 is LNHNV and CDR2 is YYDKDF (reference sequence). Between the trimmed V and J ends, which lost 8 bases and 4 bases, there was a span of 19 bases. As DNA, the CDR3 is TGTGCCACCGGGTCTGGATCTCACCGAGCAGATACGCAGTATTTT. It specifies CATGSGSHRADTQYF.

This rearrangement joins TRBV2 to TRBJ1-5; TRBD1 agrees at 7 bases. CDR3 length: 13 residues. Germline V lookup: CDR1 SNHLY, CDR2 FYNNEI. The junction had 5 bases not matched to a gene; V was cut back by 5 bases and J by 7 bases. The CDR3 sequence: CASSITGEQPQHF. For the CDR3, the DNA is TGTGCCAGCAGTATAACAGGGGAACAGCCCCAGCATTTT.

DNA of the CDR3: TGCGCCAGCAGCCAAGAGCCCTGGGGAGCAGGGTACGAGCAGTACTTC. This translates into CASSQEPWGAGYEQYF. V is TRBV4-1 and J is TRBJ2-7; D tentatively fits TRBD1 or TRBD2 (5 bases each). The V gene's germline CDR1 is MGHRA and CDR2 YSYEKL. Between the trimmed V and J ends, which lost 0 bases and 4 bases, there was a span of 16 bases. The CDR3 length is 16 residues.